A single sample gave rise to the 26 T cell receptor beta chains below, sequenced in a study of T-cell memory formation after mild COVID-19 (dated by TCRdb to the early 2020s). The library came from 5' RACE. Sequencing instrument: Illumina NovaSeq 6000. TCRdb trimmed public reads at Q25 via fastp, called clones via MiXCR and kept in-frame beta chains. Entries are consolidated by CDR3 protein sequence, retaining the most common genes and DNA. The sample records roughly 510,000 distinct CDR3 sequences, 15% to 20% of which are singletons. About 7.4% of the sample comes from the top ten. Sequencing was performed on PBMCs or a T cell subset sorted from them (not recorded which). All receptors come from an adult woman who had mild COVID-19 (a few samples of this study predate the infection). The sample titles of this study are shuffled in the database, so cell type and time point are left out; the donor was told from shared clones.

This clonotype was detected a few times. The V call is TRBV20-1, the J call TRBJ1-1; 10 nucleotides match TRBD1. The CDR3 covers 14 residues. V trimming: 6 bases; J trimming: 1 base; junction bases outside the gene matches: 5. CDR1 and CDR2 from the germline V gene are DFQATT and SNEGSKA (reference sequence). CDR3 sequence: CSATRTGGNTEAFF. The CDR3 DNA follows: TGCAGTGCGACCCGGACAGGGGGGAACACTGAAGCTTTCTTT.

This clonotype showed up just a few times. The chain is built from TRBV12-3 or TRBV12-4 and TRBJ2-1; D is undetermined. The V end lost 4 bases, the J end lost 6 bases, and 7 bases lay between the germline ends. The CDR3 sequence is 12 residues long. CDR3 loop: CASSYPFNEQFF. Written as DNA, the CDR3 is TGTGCCAGCAGTTATCCATTCAATGAGCAGTTCTTC.

This clonotype was seen only a few times. This sequence joins TRBV14 and TRBJ2-1; 14 positions match TRBD2. Germline CDR1 reads SGHDN; CDR2 reads FVKESK. Unmatched junction bases numbered 3, after V lost 5 bases and J lost 9 bases. The CDR3 is made up of 14 amino acids. The CDR3 bases are TGTGCCAGCAGCTCCGGGACTAGCGGGGGTGAGCAGTTCTTC. This gives the protein CASSSGTSGGEQFF.

This clonotype was observed a few times. The rearrangement joins TRBV6-2 or TRBV6-3 to TRBJ2-5; the D gene could be TRBD1 or TRBD2 (5 bases each). The ends were cut back, 6 bases at V and 1 base at J, with 9 bases in the middle. The CDR3 has 13 amino acids. CDR1 and CDR2 (germline): MNHEY, SVGEGT. CDR3 in DNA: TGTGCCAGCAGACCGGGACCCCAAGAGACCCAGTACTTC. Amino acids: CASRPGPQETQYF.

This clonotype was seen only a few times. The V gene is TRBV5-1, the J gene TRBJ1-2; the D is unclear. From germline, CDR1 is SGHRS and CDR2 YFSETQ. Deletions cut 0 bases from V and 8 bases from J, with 8 bases between. The CDR3 has 12 amino acids. CDR3 loop: CASSLDQKGYTF. CDR3 DNA: TGCGCCAGCAGCTTGGACCAGAAGGGCTACACCTTC.

The CDR3 sequence is CSARDVGPGNTIYF. Here the CDR3 DNA reads TGCAGTGCTAGAGATGTGGGACCTGGAAACACCATATATTTT. The gene calls are TRBV20-1 and TRBJ1-3; a weak D match, TRBD1 (5 bases). CDR3 length: 14 amino acids. Germline V gives CDR1 DFQATT, CDR2 SNEGSKA (reference sequence). V lost 0 bases, J lost 2 bases, and 8 bases lay in between.

This clonotype was seen only a few times. V is TRBV4-1 and J is TRBJ2-1; D may be TRBD2 (5 bases). The CDR3 is 14 amino acids. The ends were cut back, 0 bases at V and 7 bases at J, with 10 bases in the middle. Germline-derived CDR1 and CDR2 are MGHRA and YSYEKL. CDR3: CASSQDGTGNEQFF. CDR3 coding DNA: TGCGCCAGCAGCCAAGATGGTACGGGAAATGAGCAGTTCTTC.

This clonotype was seen more than once but under ten times. The chain carries TRBV5-1 and TRBJ2-4; tentative D call: TRBD1 (6 bases). Germline V gene lookup returns CDR1 SGHRS and CDR2 YFSETQ. The CDR3 extends over 16 amino acids. Trimming shortened V by 0 bases and J by 0 bases, and 10 bases separated the two germline ends. The CDR3 is CASSLGGGSAKNIQYF. DNA for the CDR3: TGCGCCAGCAGCTTGGGAGGGGGTTCAGCCAAAAACATTCAGTACTTC.

In this sample, this clonotype turned up a few times. V and J are TRBV20-1 and TRBJ2-3; 11 bases are shared with TRBD2. V dropped 8 bases and J dropped 2; count of bases not matched to a gene: 9. The CDR3 length is 15 residues. The germline CDR1 and CDR2 sequences are DFQATT and SNEGSKA (reference sequence). CDR3 sequence reads: CSMELAGDPTDTQYF. The CDR3 nucleotides are TGCAGTATGGAACTAGCGGGGGACCCCACAGATACGCAGTATTTT.

The chain's CDR3 is CASSHGARTTQHF. The CDR3 DNA is TGTGCCAGCAGCCACGGGGCCAGGACAACCCAGCATTTT. V usage is TRBV3-1 and J usage is TRBJ1-5; D perhaps matches TRBD1 (5 bases). Germline V CDR1 and CDR2: LGHDT, YNNKEL (reference sequence). Trimming cost V 3 bases and J 11 bases, with 14 bases left between them. This CDR3 spans 13 amino acids.

This chain joins TRBV3-2 and TRBJ1-6; the D call in the table, TRBD1, was not verified against the DNA. TRBV3-2 is marked as a pseudogene. The CDR3 covers 19 residues. CDR3 protein: CASSHAVPGHSSYNSPLHF. In DNA, the CDR3 is TGTGCCAGCAGCCACGCGGTCCCGGGACACAGCTCCTATAATTCACCCCTCCACTTT.

With respect to this clonotype: At one boundary the junction diverges from the germline segment, which might be a read error. The rearrangement uses TRBV7-8 and TRBJ1-6; D is ambiguous. From germline, CDR1 is SGHVS and CDR2 FQNEAQ. The length of the CDR3 is 11 residues. CDR3 sequence reads: CARSLEGTLHF. CDR3 nucleotides: TGTGCCAGAAGCTTAGAAGGGACCCTCCACTTT.

V usage is TRBV6-2 or TRBV6-3 and J usage is TRBJ2-3; D possibly matches TRBD1 or TRBD2 (7 bases each). The CDR3 is 14 residues long. Trimming stripped 4 bases from V and 5 bases from J, with 13 bases between. Germline V gives CDR1 MNHEY, CDR2 SVGEGT. The DNA for the CDR3 is TGTGCCAGCAGTTCGACAGGGAGGGGAGATACGCAGTATTTT. This codes for CASSSTGRGDTQYF.

This clonotype was detected a few times. V gene TRBV20-1 combines with J gene TRBJ2-7, with TRBD2 identical over 14 bases. The CDR3 has 17 amino acids. CDR1 and CDR2 from the germline V gene are DFQATT and SNEGSKA (reference sequence). With V trimmed by 1 base and J by 2 bases, 7 bases remained unmatched. DNA of the CDR3: TGCAGTGCTAGAGCCGGACTAGCGGGAGGCTTTCCCTACGAGCAGTACTTC. It yields the protein CSARAGLAGGFPYEQYF.

In its sample, this clonotype was seen many times. One end of the junction varies from germline; a read error may be responsible. The chain combines TRBV5-1 with TRBJ2-7; perhaps TRBD2 as D (5 bases). CDR1 is SGHRS and CDR2 is YFSETQ in the germline V gene. The CDR3 spans 13 residues. CDR3 coding DNA: TGTGCCAGCAGCTTAGAGGGCTCCTACGAGCAGTACTTC. The encoded protein is CASSLEGSYEQYF.

The V and J genes are TRBV7-9 and TRBJ2-6, with unresolved D. The V end lost 1 base, the J end lost 0 bases, and 16 bases lay between the germline ends. The CDR3 runs to 19 residues. Germline V gives CDR1 SEHNR, CDR2 FQNEAQ (reference sequence). The CDR3 loop reads CASSLGLLRGSSGANVLTF. Here the CDR3 DNA reads TGTGCCAGCAGCTTAGGCCTCCTGCGTGGTAGCTCTGGGGCCAACGTCCTGACTTTC.

The V and J genes are TRBV9 and TRBJ1-2, with TRBD1 identical over 11 bases. CDR3 length: 15 amino acids. With V trimmed by 3 bases and J by 8 bases, 9 bases remained unmatched. The germline CDR1 and CDR2 sequences are SGDLS and YYNGEE. CDR3 sequence reads: CASSALRTGGEGYTF. DNA for the CDR3: TGTGCCAGCAGCGCCCTCCGGACAGGGGGCGAAGGCTACACCTTC.

This clonotype turned up a few times. The chain is built from TRBV5-1 and TRBJ1-4; D gene uncertain. Trimming cost V 0 bases and J 0 bases, with 6 bases left between them. The CDR3 consists of 15 residues. CDR1 and CDR2 (germline): SGHRS, YFSETQ. DNA of the CDR3: TGCGCCAGCAGCTTGGGGGCGACAACTAATGAAAAACTGTTTTTT. It codes for CASSLGATTNEKLFF.

This clonotype was seen a handful of times. The chain links TRBV6-1 to TRBJ2-3, with TRBD2 matching 14 bases. The germline gives CDR1 MNHNS, CDR2 SASEGT. Trimming at V came to 8 bases and at J to 4 bases, leaving 2 bases not matched to a gene. This CDR3 has 14 residues. The CDR3 sequence: CASGTSGRPDTQYF. The CDR3 DNA reads TGTGCCAGCGGGACTAGCGGGAGACCAGATACGCAGTATTTT.

This chain joins TRBV6-5 and TRBJ1-4; 7 positions match TRBD1. The germline CDR1 and CDR2 sequences are MNHEY and SVGAGI. Germline trimming cut 6 bases from V and 7 bases from J; bases unmatched to any gene: 11. The CDR3 extends over 15 amino acids. This CDR3 is CASRSNRGRGEKLFF. CDR3 coding DNA: TGTGCCAGCAGGTCCAACAGGGGCCGGGGTGAAAAACTGTTTTTT.

This clonotype was picked up a small number of times. The CDR3 loop is CASSSIGASGTSTDTQYF. The CDR3 DNA reads as TGTGCCAGCAGCTCCATTGGGGCTAGCGGGACGTCCACAGATACGCAGTATTTT. The rearrangement uses TRBV7-3 and TRBJ2-3; 9 nucleotides agree with TRBD2. This CDR3 comprises 18 residues. Germline assignment: CDR1 SGHTA and CDR2 FQGTGA. J was trimmed by 2 bases and V by 4 bases; bases with no gene match: 13.

This rearrangement joins TRBV13 to TRBJ1-2; possibly TRBD1 for D (6 bases). This CDR3 region has 13 residues. V dropped 3 bases and J dropped 5 bases, with 10 bases sitting between them. Germline V gives CDR1 PRHDT, CDR2 FYEKMQ (reference sequence). DNA for the CDR3: TGTGCCAGCAGCTTCACAGGGCTGTATGGCTACACCTTC. Encoded protein: CASSFTGLYGYTF.

In this sample, this clonotype turned up many times. This sequence joins TRBV6-4 and TRBJ2-3, with D perhaps matching TRBD2 (6 bases). This CDR3 has 16 amino acids. Germline CDR1 MRHNA, CDR2 SNTAGT. Between the trimmed V and J ends, which lost 0 bases and 2 bases, there was a span of 12 bases. The CDR3 nucleotides read TGTGCCAGCAGTGACTCCTCATCGGGAGACACAGATACGCAGTATTTT. Protein: CASSDSSSGDTDTQYF.

There are a few counts of this clonotype. V gene TRBV12-3 or TRBV12-4 combines with J gene TRBJ2-5; 12 positions match TRBD2. The V gene end was trimmed by 1 base and the J gene end by 4 bases; junction bases not matched to a gene: 4. The CDR3 has 16 residues. The CDR3 DNA is TGTGCCAGCAGTTTAGGGCAACTAGCGGGAGGAGAGACCCAGTACTTC. It translates to CASSLGQLAGGETQYF.

The CDR3 bases are TGTGCCAGCAGCTATCGACAGAACTACAATGAGCAGTTCTTC. Encoded protein: CASSYRQNYNEQFF. The chain links TRBV5-6 to TRBJ2-1; D possibly corresponds to TRBD1 (5 bases). V lost 3 bases and J 3 bases, leaving 10 bases between the germline ends. This CDR3 is 14 amino acids long. Germline CDR1 SGHDT, CDR2 YYEEEE.

The rearrangement joins TRBV20-1 to TRBJ1-1; tentatively, D is TRBD1 (6 bases). Germline V gene lookup returns CDR1 DFQATT and CDR2 SNEGSKA (reference sequence). This CDR3 spans 15 amino acids. Trimming shortened V by 2 bases and J by 4 bases, and 17 bases separated the two germline ends. CDR3 region: CSARPVGQYLTEAFF. The CDR3 DNA is TGCAGTGCTAGACCCGTCGGACAGTATCTCACTGAAGCTTTCTTT.